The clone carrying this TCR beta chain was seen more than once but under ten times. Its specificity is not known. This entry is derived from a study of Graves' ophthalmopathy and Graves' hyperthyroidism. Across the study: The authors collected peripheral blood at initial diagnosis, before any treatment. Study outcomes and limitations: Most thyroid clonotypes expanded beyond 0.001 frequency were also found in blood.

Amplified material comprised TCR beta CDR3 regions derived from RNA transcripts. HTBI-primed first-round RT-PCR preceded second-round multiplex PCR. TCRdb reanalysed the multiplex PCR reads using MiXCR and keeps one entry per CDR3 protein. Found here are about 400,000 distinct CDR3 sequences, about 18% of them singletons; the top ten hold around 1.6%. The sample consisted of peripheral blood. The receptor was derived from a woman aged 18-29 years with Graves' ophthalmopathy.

CDR3 nucleotide sequence: TGCGCCAGCAGCCCAAATACAAGCCCTGAAGCTTTCTTT. Translated, it gives CASSPNTSPEAFF. This rearrangement joins TRBV5-1 to TRBJ1-1; D is ambiguous. This CDR3 region has 13 residues. Trimming cost V 4 bases and J 6 bases, with 13 bases left between them. From germline, CDR1 is SGHRS and CDR2 YFSETQ.